Below are 30 T cell receptor beta chains sequenced from a single sample in a study of cytomegalovirus exposure and HLA in healthy donors. With 60 Vbeta and 13 Jbeta primers, the PCR was carried out. Only in-frame clones appear in the TCRdb table, and some are missing; sequencing was by immunoSEQ multiplex PCR. This sample carries about 170,000 clones, over 65% of them seen once, and the ten largest clones take 0.7% to 0.8%. The sequenced sample was PBMCs. Receptors were obtained from a female donor in good health and CMV-seronegative.

Concerning this clone itself: Because the CDR3 is missing its conserved closing phenylalanine or tryptophan, this is likely a read error. The DNA is omitted, as the CDR3 cannot be located on it reliably, and the CDR3 follows TCRdb's listing. This sequence joins TRBV7-3 and TRBJ2-7; TRBD2 was called by the table and not checked on the DNA. Counting both end residues, the CDR3 totals 8 amino acids. Germline assignment: CDR1 SGHTA and CDR2 FQGTGA. CDR3 sequence reads: CASRGGAI.

CDR3 protein: CASSPGGSTDTQYF. The CDR3 nucleotides read TGTGCCAGCAGTCCGGGTGGGAGCACAGATACGCAGTATTTT. V gene TRBV6-4 combines with J gene TRBJ2-3; D is unresolved. Germline V gives CDR1 MRHNA, CDR2 SNTAGT. The CDR3 extends over 14 amino acids. V was clipped by 5 bases and J by 0 bases, with 9 bases between them.

The chain couples TRBV30 to TRBJ1-1, with 7 nucleotides matching TRBD1. With V trimmed by 5 bases and J by 4 bases, 10 bases remained unmatched. The CDR3 has 14 amino acids. Germline CDR1 reads GTSNPN; CDR2 reads SVGIG (reference sequence). CDR3 loop: CAWDFPGQLTEAFF. The CDR3 coding sequence is TGTGCCTGGGATTTTCCGGGACAGCTCACTGAAGCTTTCTTT.

The chain recombines TRBV10-3 with TRBJ2-7, with TRBD2 matching 8 bases. The V segment lost 2 bases and the J segment 4 bases; nucleotides outside the gene matches: 7. The CDR3 spans 15 residues. Germline V gene lookup returns CDR1 ENHRY and CDR2 SYGVKD. The CDR3, as DNA: TGTGCCATCAGTGAGCCAGCGGGGGCTCTATACGAGCAGTACTTC. The encoded protein is CAISEPAGALYEQYF.

V is TRBV7-3 and J is TRBJ2-1; D gene uncertain. CDR1 and CDR2 (germline): SGHTA, FQGTGA. This CDR3 region has 16 residues. V gave up 2 bases and J gave up 0 bases, with 11 bases separating them. CDR3 coding DNA: TGTGCCAGCAGCTTATTACGGTCGAGCTCCTACAATGAGCAGTTCTTC. It codes for CASSLLRSSSYNEQFF. The variable domain in full, completed from reference TRBV7-3 and TRBJ2-1, reads GAGVSQTPSNKVTEKGKYVELRCDPISGHTALYWYRQSLGQGPEFLIYFQGTGAADDSGLPNDRFFAVRPEGSVSTLKIQRTERGDSAVYLCASSLLRSSSYNEQFFGPGTRLTVL.

J is TRBJ2-3 and V is TRBV7-9; D is ambiguous. The germline gives CDR1 SEHNR, CDR2 FQNEAQ (reference sequence). The V and J ends lost 5 bases and 2 bases respectively, with 17 bases between them. The CDR3 sequence is 16 residues long. As DNA, the CDR3 is TGTGCCAGCAGCCCAATGACAAACTTAATCACAGATACGCAGTATTTT. This gives the protein CASSPMTNLITDTQYF.

This clone was counted a few times. The chain has TRBV5-1 and TRBJ2-5, with TRBD2 matching 10 bases. After removal of 3 bases from V and 7 bases from J, the junction contained 12 bases not matched to a gene. The CDR3 has 16 residues. CDR1 and CDR2 from the germline V gene are SGHRS and YFSETQ. The CDR3 spells CASSYQLAGHSGTQYF. The CDR3 DNA is TGCGCCAGCAGCTACCAACTAGCGGGGCACTCAGGGACCCAGTACTTC. Full variable domain (rest looked up from reference TRBV5-1 and TRBJ2-5): KAGVTQTPRYLIKTRGQQVTLSCSPISGHRSVSWYQQTPGQGLQFLFEYFSETQRNKGNFPGRFSGRQFSNSRSEMNVSTLELGDSALYLCASSYQLAGHSGTQYFGPGTRLLVL.

V usage is TRBV5-1 and J usage is TRBJ2-3; 7 bases match TRBD2. V shed 3 bases, J shed 1 base, and the junction held 11 bases outside the gene matches. From germline, CDR1 is SGHRS and CDR2 YFSETQ. The CDR3 consists of 17 residues. Here the CDR3 DNA reads TGCGCCAGCAGCTGGGGGAGGTGGGAGGGCCGCACAGATACGCAGTATTTT. Amino acids: CASSWGRWEGRTDTQYF.

The chain has TRBV11-1 and TRBJ2-7; TRBD1 matches 11 bases. The CDR3 is made up of 16 amino acids. V trimming: 1 base; J trimming: 7 bases; junction bases outside the gene matches: 9. The germline V gene encodes CDR1 SGHAT and CDR2 FQDESV (reference sequence). The CDR3 reads CASSLGSGQGAREQYF. The CDR3 bases are TGTGCCAGCAGCTTAGGCTCCGGACAGGGGGCGAGGGAGCAGTACTTC. Combining the CDR3 with reference TRBV11-1 and TRBJ2-7 gives the whole variable domain EAEVAQSPRYKITEKSQAVAFWCDPISGHATLYWYRQILGQGPELLVQFQDESVVDDSQLPKDRFSAERLKGVDSTLKIQPAELGDSAMYLCASSLGSGQGAREQYFGPGTRLTVT.

The chain carries TRBV7-6 and TRBJ2-1; 7 nucleotides match TRBD1. Trimming cost V 5 bases and J 2 bases; bases outside gene matches: 9. CDR1 is SGHVS and CDR2 is FNYEAQ in the germline V gene. The CDR3 is 16 residues long. The CDR3 nucleotides are TGTGCCAGCAGCGGCAGGGGGTACGGGCCCTACAATGAGCAGTTCTTC. Translating it yields CASSGRGYGPYNEQFF.

The chain carries TRBV4-1 and TRBJ2-7, with a tentative D call TRBD1 (6 bases). Trimming pared 0 bases from V and 5 bases from J, leaving 14 bases between. CDR3 length: 15 amino acids. Germline assignment: CDR1 MGHRA and CDR2 YSYEKL. This chain's CDR3 is CASSQDHTGFDEQYF. The CDR3 coding sequence is TGCGCCAGCAGCCAAGACCATACAGGGTTCGACGAGCAGTACTTC.

This chain uses TRBV30 with TRBJ2-1; TRBD2 matches 7 bases. The CDR3 is 15 residues long. Per germline, CDR1 GTSNPN and CDR2 SVGIG (reference sequence). The V segment lost 1 base and the J segment 4 bases; nucleotides outside the gene matches: 7. The CDR3 coding sequence is TGTGCCTGGAGTGGGACTAGGTCATTTTACAATGAGCAGTTCTTC. It codes for CAWSGTRSFYNEQFF.

The chain's CDR3 is CASSYSGRPRAYEQYF. CDR3 in DNA: TGTGCCAGCAGTTACTCAGGAAGGCCCAGGGCCTACGAGCAGTACTTC. V gene TRBV6-5 combines with J gene TRBJ2-7; D is perhaps TRBD1 (5 bases). From germline, CDR1 is MNHEY and CDR2 SVGAGI. The CDR3 covers 16 residues. V lost 0 bases, J lost 2 bases, and 14 bases lay in between.

This clone was found once. The CDR3 nucleotides read TGTGCCAGCAGCTTCGACAGGGGGGTAGATACGCAGTATTTT. Translation: CASSFDRGVDTQYF. J is TRBJ2-3 and V is TRBV7-2; TRBD1 matches 9 bases. The germline gives CDR1 SGHTA, CDR2 FQGNSA. There are 14 residues in the CDR3. Trimming at V came to 3 bases and at J to 5 bases, leaving 3 bases not matched to a gene.

V usage is TRBV4-2 and J usage is TRBJ2-5, with TRBD2 matching over 9 bases. There are 16 residues in the CDR3. The junction had 10 bases not matched to a gene; V was cut back by 3 bases and J by 5 bases. Germline values: CDR1 LGHNA, CDR2 YNFKEQ. In nucleotides, the CDR3 is TGTGCCAGCAGCCATGGCGGGAGGGCCTCAGGGGAGACCCAGTACTTC. Translating gives CASSHGGRASGETQYF.

This clone was detected once. This sequence joins TRBV5-8 and TRBJ1-6; the D is unclear. The CDR3 runs 15 residues. The germline gives CDR1 SGHTS, CDR2 YDEGEE. Trimming left V 2 bases short and J 6 bases short, with 12 bases between. The CDR3 loop reads CASSFRVSSNSPLHF. CDR3 DNA: TGTGCCAGCAGCTTCCGGGTGTCCAGTAATTCACCCCTCCACTTT.

This clone has just one count. The gene calls are TRBV5-4 and TRBJ2-7, with TRBD2 matching 7 bases. This CDR3 is 14 amino acids long. Losses at the gene ends were 3 bases for V and 3 bases for J; bases not matched to a gene: 6. Looked up from germline, CDR1 is SGHNT and CDR2 is YYREEE (reference sequence). CDR3 amino acids: CASSSRDYNYEQYF. CDR3 DNA sequence: TGTGCCAGCAGCTCCCGGGACTACAACTACGAGCAGTACTTC.

This chain joins TRBV5-4 and TRBJ2-3; 11 bases match TRBD2. Trimming took 1 base from V and 3 from J; bases not matched to a gene: 10. The CDR3 sequence is 18 residues long. Germline V lookup: CDR1 SGHNT, CDR2 YYREEE (reference sequence). The CDR3 DNA is TGTGCCAGCAGCTTGTCCCCGACCGGGACTAGCGGAACAGATACGCAGTATTTT. Translation: CASSLSPTGTSGTDTQYF.

This CDR3 is CASSSTAASTDTQYF. The CDR3 nucleotides are TGTGCCAGCAGTTCAACAGCGGCTAGCACAGATACGCAGTATTTT. The chain uses TRBV28 and TRBJ2-3; D perhaps matches TRBD2 (5 bases). This CDR3 comprises 15 residues. V was cut by 4 bases and J by 0 bases, with 11 bases left in between. The germline gives CDR1 MDHEN, CDR2 SYDVKM.

The chain uses TRBV9 and TRBJ2-3; D is perhaps TRBD2 (7 bases). V was pared by 3 bases and J by 2 bases, with 16 bases between. The CDR3 has 16 amino acids. The germline gives CDR1 SGDLS, CDR2 YYNGEE. The CDR3 DNA reads as TGTGCCAGCAGCGGCGGGGGAGGACAGTCCACAGATACGCAGTATTTT. Residues: CASSGGGGQSTDTQYF. The full variable domain, with the rest looked up from reference TRBV9 and TRBJ2-3, is DSGVTQTPKHLITATGQRVTLRCSPRSGDLSVYWYQQSLDQGLQFLIQYYNGEERAKGNILERFSAQQFPDLHSELNLSSLELGDSALYFCASSGGGGQSTDTQYFGPGTRLTVL.

CDR3 protein: CASSLARGSEQYF. In DNA, the CDR3 is TGTGCCAGCAGCTTAGCGCGCGGTTCCGAGCAGTACTTC. The chain joins TRBV7-6 to TRBJ2-7; D gene unclear. The CDR3 has 13 residues. Germline CDR1 SGHVS, CDR2 FNYEAQ. V shed 0 bases and J shed 6 bases, with 9 bases lying between them.

V is TRBV6-6 and J is TRBJ1-3; 7 bases map to TRBD1. CDR3 length equals 15 residues. Germline V lookup: CDR1 MNHNY, CDR2 SVGAGI (reference sequence). After removal of 6 bases from V and 4 bases from J, the junction contained 9 bases not matched to a gene. The CDR3 reads CASRQGEASGNTIYF. CDR3 sequence (DNA): TGTGCCAGCAGGCAGGGGGAGGCTTCGGGAAACACCATATATTTT.

The count of this clone is one. The chain joins TRBV5-1 to TRBJ1-4; 7 nucleotides agree with TRBD1. From germline, CDR1 is SGHRS and CDR2 YFSETQ. The CDR3 has 13 residues. Germline trimming cut 7 bases from V and 8 bases from J; bases unmatched to any gene: 8. The CDR3 here is CASAGTAGEKLFF. CDR3 DNA sequence: TGCGCCAGCGCCGGGACAGCCGGCGAAAAACTGTTTTTT.

The rearrangement uses TRBV7-3 and TRBJ1-1; 9 bases line up with TRBD1. The germline gives CDR1 SGHTA, CDR2 FQGTGA. Trimming took 5 bases from V and 11 from J; bases not matched to a gene: 12. The CDR3 runs 14 residues. In nucleotides, the CDR3 is TGTGCCAGCAGCCCAGGACAGGGGATAGAGGGTGCTTTCTTT. Translated, it gives CASSPGQGIEGAFF.

The rearrangement joins TRBV7-2 to TRBJ2-1, with D possibly matching TRBD1 (5 bases). The CDR3 is made up of 16 amino acids. Germline V gene data show CDR1 as SGHTA and CDR2 as FQGNSA. Trimming took 3 bases from V and 0 from J, leaving 12 bases between them. The CDR3 nucleotides read TGTGCCAGCAGCTTCCGGACACTGAGCTCCTACAATGAGCAGTTCTTC. Its protein is CASSFRTLSSYNEQFF.

As to this clone: An end of the junction differs from the germline gene, which may be a read error. This sequence joins TRBV18 and TRBJ2-6; 7 bases align to TRBD1. The CDR3 sequence is 18 residues long. The germline gives CDR1 KGHSH, CDR2 LQKENI. CDR3 coding DNA: TGTGCCAGCTCGCCTCCTAACAAGGGGGCGAATGGGGCCAACGGCCTGACTTTC. It translates to CASSPPNKGANGANGLTF.

This clone has only one observation. The chain has TRBV15 and TRBJ2-2; 9 bases match TRBD2. V lost 3 bases and J lost 7; bases outside the gene matches: 9. CDR1 LNHNV and CDR2 YYDKDF come from the germline V gene (reference sequence). The CDR3 consists of 16 residues. CDR3 DNA sequence: TGTGCCACCAGCAGGGGCCCGGGACTAGCTTTCGGGGAGCTGTTTTTT. This gives the protein CATSRGPGLAFGELFF.

V and J are TRBV29-1 and TRBJ2-1; D possibly corresponds to TRBD1 (6 bases). Deletions cut 7 bases from V and 4 bases from J, with 17 bases between. From germline, CDR1 is SQVTM and CDR2 ANQGSEA. The CDR3 has 14 amino acids. Here the CDR3 DNA reads TGCAGCGCCCTCAAGGACAGAAAATACAATGAGCAGTTCTTC. It codes for CSALKDRKYNEQFF.

The CDR3 sequence is CASSIGGSIQYF. The CDR3 DNA is TGTGCCAGCAGTATCGGGGGAAGTATTCAGTACTTC. V and J are TRBV27 and TRBJ2-4, with D possibly being TRBD2 (6 bases). The V end was cut by 5 bases, the J end by 10 bases, with 12 bases between. CDR3 size: 12 residues. Germline CDR1 is MNHEY and CDR2 is SMNVEV (reference sequence).

J is TRBJ1-3 and V is TRBV9; 8 nucleotides align to TRBD1. The CDR3 runs to 14 residues. CDR1 is SGDLS and CDR2 is YYNGEE in the germline V gene. Losses at the gene ends were 4 bases for V and 8 bases for J; bases not matched to a gene: 8. CDR3 in amino acids: CASSPSDREYTIYF. The CDR3 DNA follows: TGTGCCAGCAGCCCCTCGGACAGGGAATACACCATATATTTT. Drawing the rest from reference TRBV9 and TRBJ1-3, the complete variable domain is DSGVTQTPKHLITATGQRVTLRCSPRSGDLSVYWYQQSLDQGLQFLIQYYNGEERAKGNILERFSAQQFPDLHSELNLSSLELGDSALYFCASSPSDREYTIYFGEGSWLTVV.